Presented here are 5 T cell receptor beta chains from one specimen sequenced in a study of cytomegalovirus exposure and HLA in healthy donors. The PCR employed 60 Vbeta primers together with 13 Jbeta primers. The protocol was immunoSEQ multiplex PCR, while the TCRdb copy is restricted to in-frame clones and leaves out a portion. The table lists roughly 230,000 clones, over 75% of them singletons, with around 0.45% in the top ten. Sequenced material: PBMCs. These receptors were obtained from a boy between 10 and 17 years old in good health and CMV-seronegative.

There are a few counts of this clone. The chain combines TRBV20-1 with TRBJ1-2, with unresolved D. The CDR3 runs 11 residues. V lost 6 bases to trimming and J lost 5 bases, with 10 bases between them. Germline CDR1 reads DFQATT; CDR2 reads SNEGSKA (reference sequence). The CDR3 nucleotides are TGCAGTGCATGGCGCGGGTATGGCTACACCTTC. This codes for CSAWRGYGYTF.

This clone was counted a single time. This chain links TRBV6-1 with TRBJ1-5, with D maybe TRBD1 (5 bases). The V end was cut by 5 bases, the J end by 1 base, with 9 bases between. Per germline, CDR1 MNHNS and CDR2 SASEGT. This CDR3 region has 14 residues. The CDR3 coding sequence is TGTGCCAGCAGTAGGGGCGAGAGCAATCAGCCCCAGCATTTT. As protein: CASSRGESNQPQHF.

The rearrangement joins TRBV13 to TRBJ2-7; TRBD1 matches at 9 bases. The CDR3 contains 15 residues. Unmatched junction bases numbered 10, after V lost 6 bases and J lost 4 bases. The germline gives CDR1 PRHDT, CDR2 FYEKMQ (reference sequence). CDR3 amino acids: CASRHSGTGLYEQYF. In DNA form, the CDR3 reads TGTGCCAGCAGACACTCCGGGACAGGGCTTTACGAGCAGTACTTC. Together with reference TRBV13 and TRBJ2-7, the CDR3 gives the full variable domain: AAGVIQSPRHLIKEKRETATLKCYPIPRHDTVYWYQQGPGQDPQFLISFYEKMQSDKGSIPDRFSAQQFSDYHSELNMSSLELGDSALYFCASRHSGTGLYEQYFGPGTRLTVT.

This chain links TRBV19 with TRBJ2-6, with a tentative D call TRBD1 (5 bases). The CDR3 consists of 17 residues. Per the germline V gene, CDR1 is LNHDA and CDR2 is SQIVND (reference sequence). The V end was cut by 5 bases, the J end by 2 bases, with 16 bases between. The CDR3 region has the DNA TGTGCCAGTAGTTCAACAGGAACGGGTACTGGGGCCAACGTCCTGACTTTC. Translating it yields CASSSTGTGTGANVLTF.

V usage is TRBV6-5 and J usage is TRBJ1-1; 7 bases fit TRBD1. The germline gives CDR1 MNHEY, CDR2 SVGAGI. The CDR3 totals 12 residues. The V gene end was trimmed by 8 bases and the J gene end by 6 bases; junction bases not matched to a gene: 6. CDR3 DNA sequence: TGTGCCAGCCTAGACAGGGCCTCTGAAGCTTTCTTT. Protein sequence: CASLDRASEAFF.